This TCR beta chain was sequenced during a study of cytomegalovirus exposure and HLA in healthy donors. General study points: In a later analysis, a missense DCLRE1C variant was linked to TCR beta V- and J-gene trimming. In most subjects, TCR beta sequences reportedly gave accurate predictions of HLA-A and HLA-B alleles. Reports credit the classifier with highly specific, highly sensitive diagnosis of cytomegalovirus status. Later analysis found that TCR beta chains associated with HLA were more clonally expanded than other, equally common chains.

The PCR used 60 Vbeta and 13 Jbeta primers. Produced via immunoSEQ multiplex PCR; TCRdb's table is partial and in-frame only. The profile shows 150,000 to 200,000 clones, about four fifths of them singletons. This CDR3 contains 19 residues. CDR1 and CDR2 (germline): SGHRS, YFSETQ. Losses at the gene ends were 1 base for V and 2 bases for J; bases not matched to a gene: 10. Points on this clone: Antigen unknown.

The TCR was taken from a girl under 18 in good health and CMV-seropositive. Sequencing input: PBMCs. The genes are TRBV5-1 and TRBJ2-1, with 12 bases fitting TRBD2. Here the CDR3 DNA reads TGCGCCAGCAGCTTGTTCCTAGCGGGAGGGCTCACTACCTACAATGAGCAGTTCTTC. It is translated as CASSLFLAGGLTTYNEQFF.